The 2 T cell receptor beta chains in this list originate from one sample, sequenced in a study of sequential checkpoint blockade in melanoma. The method was immunoSEQ multiplex PCR; TCRdb's version includes in-frame clones alone and lacks a portion of them. The sample contains about 11,000 clones, around 75% of which appear only once. As for treatment: randomized to nivolumab then ipilimumab (arm A) or the reverse (arm B). The sequencing used CD8+ T cells sorted from blood (inferred from file names), collected from a patient given nivolumab and ipilimumab in sequence. The receptor source for this set is a human donor with melanoma.

The J gene is TRBJ2-2, the V gene TRBV25-1; 9 nucleotides agree with TRBD2. CDR3 size: 17 residues. J gave up 5 bases and V 3 bases, and 10 bases lay outside the gene matches. The germline CDR1 and CDR2 sequences are MGHDK and SYGVNS. CDR3 in DNA: TGTGCCAGCAGTGATTCCCCGGTGCGGGAGGGAACCGGGGAGCTGTTTTTT. As protein: CASSDSPVREGTGELFF.

There are a few counts of this clone. The DNA of the CDR3 is TGTGCCACCCAAGGGGGATCAAACCAAGAGACCCAGTACTTC. Encoded protein: CATQGGSNQETQYF. This sequence joins TRBV15 and TRBJ2-5; TRBD1 might be the D (6 bases). V was trimmed by 8 bases and J by 0 bases, leaving 13 bases between them. The CDR3 is made up of 14 amino acids. CDR1 is LNHNV and CDR2 is YYDKDF in the germline V gene (reference sequence).